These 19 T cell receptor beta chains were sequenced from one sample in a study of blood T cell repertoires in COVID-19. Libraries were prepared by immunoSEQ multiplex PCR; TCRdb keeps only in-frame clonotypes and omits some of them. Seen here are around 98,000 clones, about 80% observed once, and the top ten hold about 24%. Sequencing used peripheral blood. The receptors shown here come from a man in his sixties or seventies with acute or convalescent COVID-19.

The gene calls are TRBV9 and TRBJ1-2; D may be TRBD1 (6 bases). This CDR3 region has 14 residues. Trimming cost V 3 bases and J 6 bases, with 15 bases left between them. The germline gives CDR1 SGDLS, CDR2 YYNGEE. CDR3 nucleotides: TGTGCCAGCAGCGCTGGGGGGGGCGGGAATGGCTACACCTTC. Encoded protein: CASSAGGGGNGYTF.

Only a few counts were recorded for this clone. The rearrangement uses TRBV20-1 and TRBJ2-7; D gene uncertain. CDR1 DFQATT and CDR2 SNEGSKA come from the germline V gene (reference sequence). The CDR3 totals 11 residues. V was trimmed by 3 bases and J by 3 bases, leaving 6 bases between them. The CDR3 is CSASPIYEQYF. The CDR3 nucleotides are TGCAGTGCTAGCCCTATCTACGAGCAGTACTTC.

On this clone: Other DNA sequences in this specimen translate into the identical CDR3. The CDR3 sequence is CASSLEAGFNNEQFF. CDR3 nucleotide sequence: TGTGCCAGCAGCTTAGAGGCGGGGTTTAACAATGAGCAGTTCTTC. V gene TRBV11-2 combines with J gene TRBJ2-1; D may be TRBD2 (6 bases). V lost 0 bases to trimming and J lost 5 bases, with 11 bases between them. This CDR3 comprises 15 residues. Germline lookup yields CDR1 SGHAT and CDR2 FQNNGV.

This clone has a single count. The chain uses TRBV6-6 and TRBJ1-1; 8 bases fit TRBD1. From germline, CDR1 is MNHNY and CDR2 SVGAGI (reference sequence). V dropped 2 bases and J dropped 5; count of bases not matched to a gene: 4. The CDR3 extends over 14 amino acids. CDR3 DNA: TGTGCCAGCAGTTACCAGGACAGGGCTACTGAAGCTTTCTTT. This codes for CASSYQDRATEAFF.

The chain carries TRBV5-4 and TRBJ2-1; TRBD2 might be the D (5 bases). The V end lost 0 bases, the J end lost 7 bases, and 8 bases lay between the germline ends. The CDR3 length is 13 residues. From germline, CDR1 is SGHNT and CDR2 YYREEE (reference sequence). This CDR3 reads CASSLVASNEQFF. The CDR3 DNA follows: TGTGCCAGCAGCTTGGTAGCGTCGAATGAGCAGTTCTTC.

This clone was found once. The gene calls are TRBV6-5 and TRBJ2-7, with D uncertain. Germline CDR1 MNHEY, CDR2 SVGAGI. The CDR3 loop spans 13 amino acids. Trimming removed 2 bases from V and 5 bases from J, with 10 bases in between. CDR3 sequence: CASSYGQFNEQYF. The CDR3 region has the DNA TGTGCCAGCAGTTACGGGCAGTTCAACGAGCAGTACTTC.

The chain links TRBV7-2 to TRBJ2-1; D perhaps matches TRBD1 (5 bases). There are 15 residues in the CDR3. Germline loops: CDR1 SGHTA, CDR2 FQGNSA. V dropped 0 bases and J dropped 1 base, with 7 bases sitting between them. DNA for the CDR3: TGTGCCAGCAGCTTAGCAGGGGCATCCTACAATGAGCAGTTCTTC. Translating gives CASSLAGASYNEQFF.

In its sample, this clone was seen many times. DNA of the CDR3: TGTGCCAGCAGCGTTTCGGGACAGACTGGGGCCAACGTCCTGACTTTC. Its translation: CASSVSGQTGANVLTF. This sequence joins TRBV9 and TRBJ2-6; 7 nucleotides agree with TRBD1. Looked up from germline, CDR1 is SGDLS and CDR2 is YYNGEE. CDR3 length equals 16 residues. Unmatched junction bases numbered 4, after V lost 2 bases and J lost 2 bases.

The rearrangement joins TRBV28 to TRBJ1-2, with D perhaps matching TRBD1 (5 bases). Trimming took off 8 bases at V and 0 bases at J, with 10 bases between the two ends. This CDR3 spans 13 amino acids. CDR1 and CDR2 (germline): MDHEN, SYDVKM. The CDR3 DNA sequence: TGTGCCAGCCTGTCAGGGACTAACTATGGCTACACCTTC. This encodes CASLSGTNYGYTF.

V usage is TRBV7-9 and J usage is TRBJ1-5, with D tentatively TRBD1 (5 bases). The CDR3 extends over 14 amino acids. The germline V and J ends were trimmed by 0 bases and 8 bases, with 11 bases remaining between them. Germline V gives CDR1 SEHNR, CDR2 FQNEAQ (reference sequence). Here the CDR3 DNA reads TGTGCCAGCAGCTTAGCGGGAAGGGGTAAGCCCCAGCATTTT. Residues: CASSLAGRGKPQHF.

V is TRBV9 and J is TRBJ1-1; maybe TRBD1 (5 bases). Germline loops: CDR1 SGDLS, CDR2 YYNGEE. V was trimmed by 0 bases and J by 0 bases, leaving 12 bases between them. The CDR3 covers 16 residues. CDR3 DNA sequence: TGTGCCAGCAGCGTAGGGCTCCGGGGGATGAACACTGAAGCTTTCTTT. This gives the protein CASSVGLRGMNTEAFF.

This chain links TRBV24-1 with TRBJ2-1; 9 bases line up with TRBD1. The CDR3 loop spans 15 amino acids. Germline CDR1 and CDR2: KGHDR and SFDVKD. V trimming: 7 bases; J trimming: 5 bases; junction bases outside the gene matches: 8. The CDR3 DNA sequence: TGTGCCACCAGCCCCGGACAGGGGAGAAACAATGAGCAGTTCTTC. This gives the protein CATSPGQGRNNEQFF.

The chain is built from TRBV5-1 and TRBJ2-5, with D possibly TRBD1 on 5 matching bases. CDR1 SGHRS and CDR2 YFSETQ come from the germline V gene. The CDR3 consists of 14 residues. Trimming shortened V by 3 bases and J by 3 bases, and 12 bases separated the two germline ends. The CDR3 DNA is TGCGCCAGCAGCTGGAACAGGTATGAAGAGACCCAGTACTTC. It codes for CASSWNRYEETQYF. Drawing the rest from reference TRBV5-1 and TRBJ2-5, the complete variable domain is KAGVTQTPRYLIKTRGQQVTLSCSPISGHRSVSWYQQTPGQGLQFLFEYFSETQRNKGNFPGRFSGRQFSNSRSEMNVSTLELGDSALYLCASSWNRYEETQYFGPGTRLLVL.

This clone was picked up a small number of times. Written as DNA, the CDR3 is TGTGCCAGTAGTATCTCGACAGGGACTGAAGCTTTCTTT. It specifies CASSISTGTEAFF. V usage is TRBV19 and J usage is TRBJ1-1; 7 bases are shared with TRBD1. Per germline, CDR1 LNHDA and CDR2 SQIVND (reference sequence). Trimming removed 3 bases from V and 5 bases from J; junction bases left unmatched: 3. The CDR3 runs to 13 residues.

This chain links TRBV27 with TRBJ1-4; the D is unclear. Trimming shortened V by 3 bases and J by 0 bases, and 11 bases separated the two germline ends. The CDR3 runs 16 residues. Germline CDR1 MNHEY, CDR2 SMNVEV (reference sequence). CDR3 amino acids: CASSFLRQSTNEKLFF. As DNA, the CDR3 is TGTGCCAGCAGTTTTCTCAGGCAATCAACTAATGAAAAACTGTTTTTT.

For the CDR3, the DNA is TGCGCCAGCAGCTTGGTCGGACAGGGGGACAATGAGCAGTTCTTC. The encoded protein is CASSLVGQGDNEQFF. The chain combines TRBV5-1 with TRBJ2-1, with 10 bases aligning to TRBD1. In germline, CDR1 is SGHRS, CDR2 YFSETQ. This CDR3 spans 15 amino acids. V trimming: 0 bases; J trimming: 5 bases; junction bases outside the gene matches: 2.

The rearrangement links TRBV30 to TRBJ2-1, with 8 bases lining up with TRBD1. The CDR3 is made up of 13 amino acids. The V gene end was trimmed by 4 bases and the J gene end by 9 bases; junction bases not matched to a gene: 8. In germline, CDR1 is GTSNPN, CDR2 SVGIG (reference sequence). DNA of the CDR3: TGTGCCTGGATCAGGACAGGGCGCGGTGAGCAGTTCTTC. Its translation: CAWIRTGRGEQFF. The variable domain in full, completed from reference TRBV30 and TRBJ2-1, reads SQTIHQWPATLVQPVGSPLSLECTVEGTSNPNLYWYRQAAGRGLQLLFYSVGIGQISSEVPQNLSASRPQDRQFILSSKKLLLSDSGFYLCAWIRTGRGEQFFGPGTRLTVL.

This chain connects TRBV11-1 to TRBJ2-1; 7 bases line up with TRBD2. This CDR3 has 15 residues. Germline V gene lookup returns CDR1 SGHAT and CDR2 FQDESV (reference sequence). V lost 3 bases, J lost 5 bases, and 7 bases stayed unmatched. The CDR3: CASSFGGRADNEQFF. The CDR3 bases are TGTGCCAGCAGCTTCGGCGGGAGAGCCGACAATGAGCAGTTCTTC. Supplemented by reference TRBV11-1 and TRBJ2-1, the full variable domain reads EAEVAQSPRYKITEKSQAVAFWCDPISGHATLYWYRQILGQGPELLVQFQDESVVDDSQLPKDRFSAERLKGVDSTLKIQPAELGDSAMYLCASSFGGRADNEQFFGPGTRLTVL.

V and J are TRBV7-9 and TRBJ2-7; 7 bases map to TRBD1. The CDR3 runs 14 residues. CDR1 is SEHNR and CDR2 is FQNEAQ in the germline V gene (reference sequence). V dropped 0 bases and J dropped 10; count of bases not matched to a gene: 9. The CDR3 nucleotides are TGTGCCAGCAGCTTAGCGGGGGCGAGGGGGCCCCAGTACTTC. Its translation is CASSLAGARGPQYF. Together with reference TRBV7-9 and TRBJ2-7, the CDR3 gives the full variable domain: DTGVSQNPRHKITKRGQNVTFRCDPISEHNRLYWYRQTLGQGPEFLTYFQNEAQLEKSRLLSDRFSAERPKGSFSTLEIQRTEQGDSAMYLCASSLAGARGPQYFGPGTRLTVT.